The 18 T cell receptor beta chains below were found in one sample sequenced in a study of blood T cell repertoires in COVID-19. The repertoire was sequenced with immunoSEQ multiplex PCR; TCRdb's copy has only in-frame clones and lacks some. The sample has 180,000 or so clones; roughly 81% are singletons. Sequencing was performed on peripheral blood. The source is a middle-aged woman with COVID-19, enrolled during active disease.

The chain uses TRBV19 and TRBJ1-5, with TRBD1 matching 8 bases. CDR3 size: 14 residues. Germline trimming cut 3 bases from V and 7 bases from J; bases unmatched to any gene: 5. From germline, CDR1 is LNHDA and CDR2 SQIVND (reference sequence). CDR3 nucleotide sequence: TGTGCCAGTAGTATGCAGGGGGCAAGCCAGCCCCAGCATTTT. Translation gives CASSMQGASQPQHF.

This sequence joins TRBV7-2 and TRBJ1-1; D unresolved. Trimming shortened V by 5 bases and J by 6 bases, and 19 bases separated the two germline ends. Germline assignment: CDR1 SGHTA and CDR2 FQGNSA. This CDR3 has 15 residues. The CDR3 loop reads CASSPDPRAGAEAFF. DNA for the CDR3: TGTGCCAGCAGCCCCGACCCGAGGGCGGGAGCTGAAGCTTTCTTT.

The CDR3 loop is CASSPGGDQPQHF. The CDR3 region has the DNA TGTGCCAGCAGCCCCGGGGGAGATCAGCCCCAGCATTTT. The J gene is TRBJ1-5, the V gene TRBV7-9; tentatively, D is TRBD1 (5 bases). Germline V gene data show CDR1 as SEHNR and CDR2 as FQNEAQ (reference sequence). This CDR3 comprises 13 residues. Between the trimmed V and J ends, which lost 5 bases and 5 bases, there was a span of 10 bases.

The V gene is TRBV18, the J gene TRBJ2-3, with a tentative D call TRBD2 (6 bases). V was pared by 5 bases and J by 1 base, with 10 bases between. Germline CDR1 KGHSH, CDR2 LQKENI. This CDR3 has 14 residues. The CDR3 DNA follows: TGTGCCAGCTCAGTGACGGGGGGCACAGATACGCAGTATTTT. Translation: CASSVTGGTDTQYF.

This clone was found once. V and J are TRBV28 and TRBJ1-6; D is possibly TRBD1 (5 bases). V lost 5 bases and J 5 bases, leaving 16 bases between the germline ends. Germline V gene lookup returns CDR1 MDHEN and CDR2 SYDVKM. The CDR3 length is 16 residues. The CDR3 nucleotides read TGTGCCAGCAGTCCTACCCCCCCGACAGATAATTCACCCCTCCACTTT. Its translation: CASSPTPPTDNSPLHF.

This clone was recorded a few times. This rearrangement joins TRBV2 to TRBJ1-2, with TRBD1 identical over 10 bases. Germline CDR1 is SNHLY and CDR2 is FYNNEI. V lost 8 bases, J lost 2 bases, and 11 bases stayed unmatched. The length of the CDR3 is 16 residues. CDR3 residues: CASLDGTGARNYGYTF. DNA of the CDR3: TGTGCCAGCCTGGACGGGACAGGGGCACGGAACTATGGCTACACCTTC.

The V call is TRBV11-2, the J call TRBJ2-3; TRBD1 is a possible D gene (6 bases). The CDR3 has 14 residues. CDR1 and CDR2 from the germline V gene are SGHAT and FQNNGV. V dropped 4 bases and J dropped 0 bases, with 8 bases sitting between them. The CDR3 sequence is CASSSGASTDTQYF. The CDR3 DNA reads TGTGCCAGCAGCTCAGGGGCTAGCACAGATACGCAGTATTTT.

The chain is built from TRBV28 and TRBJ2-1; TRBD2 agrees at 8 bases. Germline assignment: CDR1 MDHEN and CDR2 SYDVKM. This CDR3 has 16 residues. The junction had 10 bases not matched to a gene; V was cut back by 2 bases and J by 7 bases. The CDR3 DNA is TGTGCCAGCAGTTTAGCTGTCGGGACTAGTGTTAATGAGCAGTTCTTC. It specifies CASSLAVGTSVNEQFF.

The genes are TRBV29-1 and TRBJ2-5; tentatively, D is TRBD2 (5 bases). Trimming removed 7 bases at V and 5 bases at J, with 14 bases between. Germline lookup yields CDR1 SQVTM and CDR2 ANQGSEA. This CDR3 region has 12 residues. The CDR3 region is CSATEVGETQYF. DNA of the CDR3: TGCAGCGCCACGGAGGTTGGGGAGACCCAGTACTTC. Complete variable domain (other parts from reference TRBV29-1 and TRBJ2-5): SAVISQKPSRDICQRGTSLTIQCQVDSQVTMMFWYRQQPGQSLTLIATANQGSEATYESGFVIDKFPISRPNLTFSTLTVSNMSPEDSSIYLCSATEVGETQYFGPGTRLLVL.

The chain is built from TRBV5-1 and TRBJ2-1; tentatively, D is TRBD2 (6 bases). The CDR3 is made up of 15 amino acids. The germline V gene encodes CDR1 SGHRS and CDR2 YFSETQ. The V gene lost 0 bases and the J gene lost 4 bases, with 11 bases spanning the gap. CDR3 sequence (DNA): TGCGCCAGCAGCTTGGACGGGACTCGATACAATGAGCAGTTCTTC. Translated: CASSLDGTRYNEQFF.

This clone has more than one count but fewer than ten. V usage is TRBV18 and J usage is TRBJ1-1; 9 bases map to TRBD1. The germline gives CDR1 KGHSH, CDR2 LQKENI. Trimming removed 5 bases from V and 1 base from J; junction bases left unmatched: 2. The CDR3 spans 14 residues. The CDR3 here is CASSAQGANTEAFF. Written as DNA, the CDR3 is TGTGCCAGCTCAGCACAGGGGGCGAACACTGAAGCTTTCTTT.

This CDR3 is CASSLGFTGELFF. In DNA, the CDR3 is TGCGCCAGCAGCTTGGGGTTTACTGGGGAGCTGTTTTTT. The J gene is TRBJ2-2, the V gene TRBV5-1; D uncertain. Germline V gene sequence: CDR1 SGHRS, CDR2 YFSETQ. V lost 0 bases and J 8 bases, leaving 8 bases between the germline ends. CDR3 length: 13 amino acids.

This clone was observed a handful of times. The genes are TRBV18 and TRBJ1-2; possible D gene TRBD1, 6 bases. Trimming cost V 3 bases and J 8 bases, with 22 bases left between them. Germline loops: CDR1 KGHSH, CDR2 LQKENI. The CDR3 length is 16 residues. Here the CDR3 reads CASSPPSSGGRGGYTF. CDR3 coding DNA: TGTGCCAGCTCACCCCCCTCATCGGGGGGGCGAGGAGGCTACACCTTC. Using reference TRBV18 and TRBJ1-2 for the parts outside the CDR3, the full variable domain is NAGVMQNPRHLVRRRGQEARLRCSPMKGHSHVYWYRQLPEEGLKFMVYLQKENIIDESGMPKERFSAEFPKEGPSILRIQQVVRGDSAAYFCASSPPSSGGRGGYTFGSGTRLTVV.

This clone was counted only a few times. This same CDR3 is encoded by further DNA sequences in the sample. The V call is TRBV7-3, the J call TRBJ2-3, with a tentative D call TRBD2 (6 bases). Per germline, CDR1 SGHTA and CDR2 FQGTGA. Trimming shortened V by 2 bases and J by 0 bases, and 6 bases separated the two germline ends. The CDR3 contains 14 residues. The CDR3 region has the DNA TGTGCCAGCAGCTTAGGGACTAGCACAGATACGCAGTATTTT. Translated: CASSLGTSTDTQYF.

CDR3 residues: CASRQNRVSGANVLTF. The CDR3 DNA reads as TGCGCCAGCAGGCAGAACAGGGTCTCTGGGGCCAACGTCCTGACTTTC. The chain joins TRBV23-1 to TRBJ2-6, with D possibly matching TRBD1 (6 bases). TRBV23-1 is an open reading frame, and its role is uncertain. The ends were cut back, 6 bases at V and 0 bases at J, with 12 bases in the middle. The CDR3 contains 16 residues.

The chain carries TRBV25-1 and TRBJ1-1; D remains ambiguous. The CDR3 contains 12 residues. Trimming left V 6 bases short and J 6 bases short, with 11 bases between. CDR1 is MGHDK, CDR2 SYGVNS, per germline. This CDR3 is CASSPNSAEAFF. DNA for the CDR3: TGTGCCAGCAGCCCAAACTCGGCTGAAGCTTTCTTT.

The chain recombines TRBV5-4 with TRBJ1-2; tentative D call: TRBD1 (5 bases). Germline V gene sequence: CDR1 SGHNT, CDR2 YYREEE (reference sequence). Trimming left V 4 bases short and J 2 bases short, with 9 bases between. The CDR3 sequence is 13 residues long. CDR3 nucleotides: TGTGCCAGCAGCCTTCAGGGAAACTATGGCTACACCTTC. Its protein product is CASSLQGNYGYTF.

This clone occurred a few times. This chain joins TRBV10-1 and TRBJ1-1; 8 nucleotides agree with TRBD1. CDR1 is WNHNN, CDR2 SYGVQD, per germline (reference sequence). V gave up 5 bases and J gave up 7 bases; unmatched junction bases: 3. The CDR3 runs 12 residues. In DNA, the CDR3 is TGCGCCAGCAGTACAGGGGGATATGAAGCTTTCTTT. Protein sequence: CASSTGGYEAFF.